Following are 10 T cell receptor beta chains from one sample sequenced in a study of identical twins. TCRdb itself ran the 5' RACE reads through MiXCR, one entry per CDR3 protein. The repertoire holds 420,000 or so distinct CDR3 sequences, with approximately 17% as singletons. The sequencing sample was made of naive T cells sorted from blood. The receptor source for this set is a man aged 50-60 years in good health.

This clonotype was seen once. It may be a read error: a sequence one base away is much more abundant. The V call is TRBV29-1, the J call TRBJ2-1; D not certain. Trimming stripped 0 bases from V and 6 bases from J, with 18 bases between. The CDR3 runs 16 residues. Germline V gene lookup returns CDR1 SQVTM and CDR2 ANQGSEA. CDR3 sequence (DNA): TGCAGCGTTGAAGAGTATAGGCGGCCTCCCATCAATGAGCAGTTCTTC. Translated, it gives CSVEEYRRPPINEQFF.

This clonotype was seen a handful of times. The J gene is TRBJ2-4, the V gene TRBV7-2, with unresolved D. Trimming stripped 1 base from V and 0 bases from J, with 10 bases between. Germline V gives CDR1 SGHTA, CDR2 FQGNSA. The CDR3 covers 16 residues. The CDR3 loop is CASSLEAILAKNIQYF. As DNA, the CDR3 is TGTGCCAGCAGCTTAGAGGCAATACTAGCCAAAAACATTCAGTACTTC.

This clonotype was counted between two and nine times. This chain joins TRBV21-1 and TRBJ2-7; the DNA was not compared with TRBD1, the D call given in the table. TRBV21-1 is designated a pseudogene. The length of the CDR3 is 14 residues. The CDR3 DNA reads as TGTGCCAGCAGCAACAGGACAGTCTCCTACGAGCAGTACTTC. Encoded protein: CASSNRTVSYEQYF.

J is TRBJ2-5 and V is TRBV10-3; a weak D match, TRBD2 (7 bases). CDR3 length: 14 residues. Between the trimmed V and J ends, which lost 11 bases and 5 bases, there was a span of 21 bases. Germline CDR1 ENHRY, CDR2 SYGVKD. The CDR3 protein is CAAGNGGPGETQYF. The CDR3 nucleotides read TGTGCCGCTGGTAACGGGGGGCCAGGGGAGACCCAGTACTTC.

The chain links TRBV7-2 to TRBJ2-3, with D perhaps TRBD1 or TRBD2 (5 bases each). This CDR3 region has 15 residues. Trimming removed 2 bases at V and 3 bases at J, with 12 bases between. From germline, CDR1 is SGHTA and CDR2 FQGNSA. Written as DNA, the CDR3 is TGTGCCAGCAGCTTATACCCGGGGACGACAGATACGCAGTATTTT. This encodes CASSLYPGTTDTQYF.

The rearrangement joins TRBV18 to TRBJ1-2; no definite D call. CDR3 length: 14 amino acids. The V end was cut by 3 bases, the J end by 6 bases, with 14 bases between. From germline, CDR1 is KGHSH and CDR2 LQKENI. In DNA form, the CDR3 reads TGTGCCAGCTCACCGGGGTTAGAGTCGGATGGCTACACCTTC. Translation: CASSPGLESDGYTF.

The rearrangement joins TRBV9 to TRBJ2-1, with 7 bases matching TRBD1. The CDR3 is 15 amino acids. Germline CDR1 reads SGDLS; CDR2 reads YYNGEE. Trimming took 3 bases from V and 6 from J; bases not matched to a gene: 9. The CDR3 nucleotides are TGTGCCAGCAGCGCCGGGACAGCCGATCTCAATGAGCAGTTCTTC. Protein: CASSAGTADLNEQFF.

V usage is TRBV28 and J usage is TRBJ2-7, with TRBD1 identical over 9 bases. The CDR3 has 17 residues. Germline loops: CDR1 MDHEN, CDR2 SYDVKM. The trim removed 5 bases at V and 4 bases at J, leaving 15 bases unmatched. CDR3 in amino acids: CASSTTLLGQGRYEQYF. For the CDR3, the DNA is TGTGCCAGCAGTACGACACTATTAGGACAGGGGCGGTACGAGCAGTACTTC.

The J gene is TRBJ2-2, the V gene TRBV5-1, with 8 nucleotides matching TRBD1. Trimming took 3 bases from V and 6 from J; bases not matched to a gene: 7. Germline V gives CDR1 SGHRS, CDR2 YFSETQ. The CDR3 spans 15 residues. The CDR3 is CASSSGGQVAGELFF. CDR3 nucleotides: TGCGCCAGCAGCTCCGGGGGACAGGTTGCCGGGGAGCTGTTTTTT.

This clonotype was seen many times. Written as DNA, the CDR3 is TGTGCCACAAGGGTAGCGGGAATTTTTAGAGGAATGGAGACCCAGTACTTC. Translating it yields CATRVAGIFRGMETQYF. The chain has TRBV15 and TRBJ2-5; TRBD2 matches at 8 bases. The junction had 20 bases not matched to a gene; V was cut back by 9 bases and J by 5 bases. The CDR3 has 17 amino acids. Germline values: CDR1 LNHNV, CDR2 YYDKDF (reference sequence).